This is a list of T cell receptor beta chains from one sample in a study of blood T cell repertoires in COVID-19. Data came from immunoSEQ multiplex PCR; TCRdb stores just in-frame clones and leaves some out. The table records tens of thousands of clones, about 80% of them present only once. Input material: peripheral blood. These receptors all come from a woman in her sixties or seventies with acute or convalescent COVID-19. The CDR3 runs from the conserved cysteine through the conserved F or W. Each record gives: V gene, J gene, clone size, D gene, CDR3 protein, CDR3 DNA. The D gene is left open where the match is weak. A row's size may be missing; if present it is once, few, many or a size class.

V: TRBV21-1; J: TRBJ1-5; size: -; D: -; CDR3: CASSKRGDSNQPQHF; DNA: TGTGCCAGCAGCAAAAGGGGCGATAGCAATCAGCCCCAGCATTTT
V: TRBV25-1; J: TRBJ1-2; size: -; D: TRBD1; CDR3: CASSEEYRGRGGYTF; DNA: TGTGCCAGCAGTGAAGAGTACAGGGGGCGAGGTGGCTACACCTTC
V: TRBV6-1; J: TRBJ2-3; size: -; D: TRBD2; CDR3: CASSELLAGGDVDTQYF; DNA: TGTGCCAGCAGTGAACTGCTAGCGGGGGGTGATGTAGATACGCAGTATTTT
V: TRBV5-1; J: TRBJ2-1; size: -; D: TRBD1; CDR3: CASSLDRVSSYNEQFF; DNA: TGCGCCAGCAGCTTAGACAGGGTGAGCTCCTACAATGAGCAGTTCTTC
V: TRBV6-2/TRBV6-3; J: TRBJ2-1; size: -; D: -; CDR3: CASSTRRDSSYNEQFF; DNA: TGTGCCAGCAGTACCCGACGGGATAGCTCCTACAATGAGCAGTTCTTC
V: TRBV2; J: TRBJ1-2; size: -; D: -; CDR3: CASRGDSYNYGYTF; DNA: TGTGCCAGCAGGGGGGACTCCTACAACTATGGCTACACCTTC
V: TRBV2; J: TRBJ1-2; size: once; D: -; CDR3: CASSDRTRTNYGYTF; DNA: TGTGCCAGCAGTGATAGGACACGCACTAACTATGGCTACACCTTC
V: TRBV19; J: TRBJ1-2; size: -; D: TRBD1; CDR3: CASYPGTANNYGYTF; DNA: TGTGCCAGTTACCCCGGGACAGCAAACAACTATGGCTACACCTTC
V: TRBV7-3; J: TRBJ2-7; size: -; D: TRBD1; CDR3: CASSPDLGQGFNEQYF; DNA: TGTGCCAGCAGCCCCGACTTGGGACAGGGGTTCAACGAGCAGTACTTC
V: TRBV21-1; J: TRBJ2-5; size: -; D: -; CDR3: CASSRPRPPRTGGQETQYF; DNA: TGTGCCAGCAGCCGACCCCGGCCTCCACGGACAGGGGGACAGGAGACCCAGTACTTC
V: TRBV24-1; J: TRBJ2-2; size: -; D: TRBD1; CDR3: CATSEPGGDTGELFF; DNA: TGTGCCACCAGTGAACCAGGGGGTGACACCGGGGAGCTGTTTTTT
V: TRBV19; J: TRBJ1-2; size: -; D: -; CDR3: CASSTVGTNYGYTF; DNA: TGTGCCAGTAGTACAGTCGGGACTAACTATGGCTACACCTTC
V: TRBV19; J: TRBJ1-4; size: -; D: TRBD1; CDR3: CASSTTGGYEKLFF; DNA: TGTGCCAGTAGTACGACAGGGGGCTATGAAAAACTGTTTTTT
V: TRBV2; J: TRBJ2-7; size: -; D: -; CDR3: CASSDDSYEQYF; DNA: TGTGCCAGCAGTGACGACAGCTACGAGCAGTACTTC
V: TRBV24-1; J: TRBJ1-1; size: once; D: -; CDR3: CATSDLTRGHAEAFF; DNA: TGTGCCACCAGTGATTTGACCAGGGGTCATGCTGAAGCTTTCTTT
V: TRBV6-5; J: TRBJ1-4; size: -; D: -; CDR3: CASSYDGGRKLFF; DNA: TGTGCCAGCAGTTACGACGGGGGTCGGAAACTGTTTTTT
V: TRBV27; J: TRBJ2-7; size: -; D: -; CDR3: CASSFRGGEQYF; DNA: TGTGCCAGCAGTTTTAGGGGGGGCGAGCAGTACTTC
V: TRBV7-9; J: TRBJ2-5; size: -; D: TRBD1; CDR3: CASRDRGQETQYF; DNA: TGTGCCAGCAGAGACAGGGGGCAAGAGACCCAGTACTTC
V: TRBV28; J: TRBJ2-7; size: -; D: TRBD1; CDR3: CASSLLSGTGVYEQYF; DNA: TGTGCCAGCAGTTTATTATCCGGGACAGGGGTCTACGAGCAGTACTTC
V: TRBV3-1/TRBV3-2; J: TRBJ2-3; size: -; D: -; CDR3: CASSQGAPDTQYF; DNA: TGTGCCAGCAGCCAAGGGGCCCCAGATACGCAGTATTTT
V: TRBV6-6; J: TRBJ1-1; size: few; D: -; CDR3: CASSSQPTSTAFF; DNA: TGTGCCAGCAGTTCACAGCCCACAAGTACAGCTTTCTTT
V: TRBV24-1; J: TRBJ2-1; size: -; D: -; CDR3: CATSGDNEQFF; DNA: TGTGCCACCTCAGGGGACAATGAGCAGTTCTTC
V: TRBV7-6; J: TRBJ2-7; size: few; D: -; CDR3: CASSPGGTSYEQYF; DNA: TGTGCCAGCAGCCCCGGTGGAACTAGCTACGAGCAGTACTTC
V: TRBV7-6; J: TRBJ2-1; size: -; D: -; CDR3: CASSLQTGSRQFF; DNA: TGTGCCAGCAGCCTCCAGACAGGATCCCGGCAGTTCTTC
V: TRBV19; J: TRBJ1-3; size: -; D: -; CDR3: CASSFDSRNTIYF; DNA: TGTGCCAGTAGTTTCGACAGTCGAAACACCATATATTTT
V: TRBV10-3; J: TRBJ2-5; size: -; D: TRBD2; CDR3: CAISSGDLQETQYF; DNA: TGTGCCATCAGTAGCGGGGACCTCCAAGAGACCCAGTACTTC
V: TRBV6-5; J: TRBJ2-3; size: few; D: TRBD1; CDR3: CAISPGQGADTQYF; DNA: TGTGCCATCTCGCCGGGACAGGGGGCAGATACGCAGTATTTT
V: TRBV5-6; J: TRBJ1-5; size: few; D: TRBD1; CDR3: CASSRRGTGATQPQHF; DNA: TGTGCCAGCAGCCGAAGAGGGACAGGGGCGACTCAGCCCCAGCATTTT
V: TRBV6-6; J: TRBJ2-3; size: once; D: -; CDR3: CASSRPSGWGETDTQYF; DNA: TGTGCCAGCAGCCGACCGAGCGGGTGGGGCGAAACAGATACGCAGTATTTT